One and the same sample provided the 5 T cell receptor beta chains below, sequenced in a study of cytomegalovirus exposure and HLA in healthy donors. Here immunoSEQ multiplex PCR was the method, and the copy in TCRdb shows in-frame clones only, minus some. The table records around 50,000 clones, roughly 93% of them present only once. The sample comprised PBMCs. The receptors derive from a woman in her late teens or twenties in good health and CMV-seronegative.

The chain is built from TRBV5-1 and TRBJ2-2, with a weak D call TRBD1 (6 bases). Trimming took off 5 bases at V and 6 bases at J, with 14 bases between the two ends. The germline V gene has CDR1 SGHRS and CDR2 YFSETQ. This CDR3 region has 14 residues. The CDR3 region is CASRLQQGPGELFF. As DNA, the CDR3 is TGCGCCAGCAGGTTGCAGCAGGGGCCCGGGGAGCTGTTTTTT.

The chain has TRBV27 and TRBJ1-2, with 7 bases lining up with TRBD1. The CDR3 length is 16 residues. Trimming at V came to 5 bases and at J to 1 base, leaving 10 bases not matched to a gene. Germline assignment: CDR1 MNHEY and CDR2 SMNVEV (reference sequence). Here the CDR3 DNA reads TGTGCCAGCAGTCTCCGACAGGGATCGGGTAACTATGGCTACACCTTC. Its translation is CASSLRQGSGNYGYTF.

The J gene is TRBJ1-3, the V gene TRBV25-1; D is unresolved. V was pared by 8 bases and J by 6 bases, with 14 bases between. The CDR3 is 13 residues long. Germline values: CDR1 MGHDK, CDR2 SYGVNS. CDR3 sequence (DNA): TGTGCCAGCGCTAGTATCGGGGAAAACACCATATATTTT. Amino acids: CASASIGENTIYF.

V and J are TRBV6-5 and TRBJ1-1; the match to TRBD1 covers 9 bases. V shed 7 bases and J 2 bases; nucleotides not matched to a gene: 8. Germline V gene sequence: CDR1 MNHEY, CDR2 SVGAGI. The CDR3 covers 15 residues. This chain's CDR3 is CASTLNTGGNTEAFF. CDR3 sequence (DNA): TGTGCCAGCACCCTCAACACAGGGGGCAACACTGAAGCTTTCTTT.

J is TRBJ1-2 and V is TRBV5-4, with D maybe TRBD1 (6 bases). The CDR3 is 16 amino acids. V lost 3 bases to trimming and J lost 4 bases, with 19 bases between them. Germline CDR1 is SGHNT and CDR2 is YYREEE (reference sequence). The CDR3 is CASSYTGSQLGYGYTF. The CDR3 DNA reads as TGTGCCAGCAGCTACACAGGGTCGCAATTGGGCTATGGCTACACCTTC.